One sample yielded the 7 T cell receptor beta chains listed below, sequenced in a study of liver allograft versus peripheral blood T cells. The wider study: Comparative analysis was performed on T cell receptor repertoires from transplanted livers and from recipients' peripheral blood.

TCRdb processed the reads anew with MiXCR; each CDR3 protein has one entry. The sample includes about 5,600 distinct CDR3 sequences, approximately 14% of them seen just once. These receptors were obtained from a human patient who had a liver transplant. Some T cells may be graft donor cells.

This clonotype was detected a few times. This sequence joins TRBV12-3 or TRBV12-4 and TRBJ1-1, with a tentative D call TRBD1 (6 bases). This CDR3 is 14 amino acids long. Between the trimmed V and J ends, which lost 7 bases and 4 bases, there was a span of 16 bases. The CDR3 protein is CASTLLQGITEAFF. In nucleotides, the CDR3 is TGTGCCAGCACCTTATTACAGGGCATCACTGAAGCTTTCTTT.

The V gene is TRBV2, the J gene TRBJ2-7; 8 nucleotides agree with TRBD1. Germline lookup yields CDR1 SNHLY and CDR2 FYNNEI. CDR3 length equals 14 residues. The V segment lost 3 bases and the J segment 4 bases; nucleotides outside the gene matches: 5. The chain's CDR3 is CASSEQGAGYEQYF. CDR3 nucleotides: TGTGCCAGCAGTGAGCAGGGGGCAGGGTACGAGCAGTACTTC.

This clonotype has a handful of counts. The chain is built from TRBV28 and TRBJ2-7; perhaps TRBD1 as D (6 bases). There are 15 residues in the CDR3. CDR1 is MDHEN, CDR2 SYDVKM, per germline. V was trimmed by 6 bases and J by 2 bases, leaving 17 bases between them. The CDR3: CASSSPGHDPYEQYF. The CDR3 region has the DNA TGTGCCAGCAGCTCGCCGGGACACGATCCCTACGAGCAGTACTTC. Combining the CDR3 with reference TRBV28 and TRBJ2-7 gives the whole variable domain DVKVTQSSRYLVKRTGEKVFLECVQDMDHENMFWYRQDPGLGLRLIYFSYDVKMKEKGDIPEGYSVSREKKERFSLILESASTNQTSMYLCASSSPGHDPYEQYFGPGTRLTVT.

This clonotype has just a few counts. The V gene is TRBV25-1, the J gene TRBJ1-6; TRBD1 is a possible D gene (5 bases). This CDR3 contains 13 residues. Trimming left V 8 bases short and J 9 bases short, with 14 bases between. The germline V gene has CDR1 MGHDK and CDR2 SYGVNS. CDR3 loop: CASGALGPSPLHF. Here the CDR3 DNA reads TGTGCCAGCGGGGCCCTGGGCCCTTCACCCCTCCACTTT.

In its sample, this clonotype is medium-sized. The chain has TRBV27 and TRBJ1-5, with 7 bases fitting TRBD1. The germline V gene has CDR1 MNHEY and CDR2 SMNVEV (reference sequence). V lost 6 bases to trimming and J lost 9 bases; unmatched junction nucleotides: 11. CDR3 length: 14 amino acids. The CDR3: CASRPQGVPGPQHF. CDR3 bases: TGTGCCAGCAGACCGCAGGGGGTACCGGGGCCCCAGCATTTT.

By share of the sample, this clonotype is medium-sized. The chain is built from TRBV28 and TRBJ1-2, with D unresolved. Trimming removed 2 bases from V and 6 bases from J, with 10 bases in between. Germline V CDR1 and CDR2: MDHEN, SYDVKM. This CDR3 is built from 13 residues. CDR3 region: CASSLTTENGYTF. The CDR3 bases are TGTGCCAGCAGTTTAACCACAGAGAATGGCTACACCTTC.

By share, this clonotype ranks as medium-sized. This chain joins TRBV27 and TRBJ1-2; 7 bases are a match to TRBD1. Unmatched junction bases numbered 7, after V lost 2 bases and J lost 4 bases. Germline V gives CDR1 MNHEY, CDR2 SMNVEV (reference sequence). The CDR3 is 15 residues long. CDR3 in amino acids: CASSLEGGGSYGYTF. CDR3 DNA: TGTGCCAGCAGTTTAGAAGGGGGCGGATCCTATGGCTACACCTTC.